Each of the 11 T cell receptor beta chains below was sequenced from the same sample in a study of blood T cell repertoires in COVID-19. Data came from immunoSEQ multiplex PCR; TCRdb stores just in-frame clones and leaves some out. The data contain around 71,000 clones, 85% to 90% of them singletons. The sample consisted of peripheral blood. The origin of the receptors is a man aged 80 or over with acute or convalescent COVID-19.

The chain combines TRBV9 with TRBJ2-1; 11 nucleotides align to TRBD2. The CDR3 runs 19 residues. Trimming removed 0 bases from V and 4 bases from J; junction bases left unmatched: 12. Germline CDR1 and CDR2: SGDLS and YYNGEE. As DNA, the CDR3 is TGTGCCAGCAGCGTAGCACCTTTGGGACTAGCGGATTTTTACAATGAGCAGTTCTTC. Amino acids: CASSVAPLGLADFYNEQFF.

Here the CDR3 reads CASSPAGQGAEKLFF. The CDR3 bases are TGTGCCAGCAGCCCCGCGGGACAGGGTGCAGAAAAACTGTTTTTT. The chain is built from TRBV5-5 and TRBJ1-4; 9 positions match TRBD1. In germline, CDR1 is SGHKS, CDR2 YYEKEE (reference sequence). The V gene end was trimmed by 4 bases and the J gene end by 8 bases; junction bases not matched to a gene: 9. There are 15 residues in the CDR3.

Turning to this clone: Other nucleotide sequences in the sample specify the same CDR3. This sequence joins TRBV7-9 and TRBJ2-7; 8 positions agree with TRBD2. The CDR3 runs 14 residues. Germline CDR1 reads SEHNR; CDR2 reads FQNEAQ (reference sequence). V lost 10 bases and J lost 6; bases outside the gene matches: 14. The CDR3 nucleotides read TGTGCCATCGCAGCGGGAGCCTCAAGGGGCGAGCAGTACTTC. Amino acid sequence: CAIAAGASRGEQYF.

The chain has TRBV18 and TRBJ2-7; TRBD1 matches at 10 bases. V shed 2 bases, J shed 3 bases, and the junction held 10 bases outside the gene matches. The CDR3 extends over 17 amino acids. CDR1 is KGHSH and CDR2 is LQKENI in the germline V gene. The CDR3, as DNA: TGTGCCAGCTCACCAATCCGCGGGACAGGGGCTTACTACGAGCAGTACTTC. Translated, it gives CASSPIRGTGAYYEQYF.

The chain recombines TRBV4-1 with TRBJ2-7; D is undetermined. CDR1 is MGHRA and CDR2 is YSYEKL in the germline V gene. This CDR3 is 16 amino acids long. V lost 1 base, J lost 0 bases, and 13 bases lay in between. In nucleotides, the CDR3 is TGCGCCAGCAGCCAAGGTTCAACTATCAACTCCTACGAGCAGTACTTC. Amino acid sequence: CASSQGSTINSYEQYF.

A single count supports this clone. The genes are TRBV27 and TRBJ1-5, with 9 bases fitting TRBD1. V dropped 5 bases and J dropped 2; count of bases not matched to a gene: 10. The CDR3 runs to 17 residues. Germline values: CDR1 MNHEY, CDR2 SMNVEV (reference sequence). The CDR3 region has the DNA TGTGCCAGCAGTGCCGGGACAGGGTATTTGCGCAATCAGCCCCAGCATTTT. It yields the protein CASSAGTGYLRNQPQHF.

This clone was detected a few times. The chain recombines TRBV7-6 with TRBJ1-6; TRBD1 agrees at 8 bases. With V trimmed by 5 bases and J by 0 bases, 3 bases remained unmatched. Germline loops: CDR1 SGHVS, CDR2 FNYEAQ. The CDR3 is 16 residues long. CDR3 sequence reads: CASSLTGGSYNSPLHF. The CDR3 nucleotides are TGTGCCAGCAGCCTTACAGGGGGCTCCTATAATTCACCCCTCCACTTT. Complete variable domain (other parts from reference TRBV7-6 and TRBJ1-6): GAGVSQSPRYKVTKRGQDVALRCDPISGHVSLYWYRQALGQGPEFLTYFNYEAQQDKSGLPNDRFSAERPEGSISTLTIQRTEQRDSAMYRCASSLTGGSYNSPLHFGNGTRLTVT.

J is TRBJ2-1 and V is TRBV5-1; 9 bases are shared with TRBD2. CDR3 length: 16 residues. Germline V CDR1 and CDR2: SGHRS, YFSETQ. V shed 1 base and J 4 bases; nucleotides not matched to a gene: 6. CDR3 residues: CASSLIGLAGYNEQFF. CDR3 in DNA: TGCGCCAGCAGCTTGATAGGGCTAGCGGGGTACAATGAGCAGTTCTTC.

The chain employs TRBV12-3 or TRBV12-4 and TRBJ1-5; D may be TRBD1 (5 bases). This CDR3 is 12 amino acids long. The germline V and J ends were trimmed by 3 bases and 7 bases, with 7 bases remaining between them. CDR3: CASSFGGQPQHF. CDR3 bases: TGTGCCAGCAGTTTTGGGGGGCAGCCCCAGCATTTT.

CDR3 residues: CAWSVRVENQPQHF. CDR3 nucleotides: TGTGCCTGGAGTGTTCGGGTCGAGAATCAGCCCCAGCATTTT. The chain uses TRBV30 and TRBJ1-5; D gene uncertain. The V and J ends lost 0 bases and 4 bases respectively, with 10 bases between them. Germline V gene sequence: CDR1 GTSNPN, CDR2 SVGIG (reference sequence). The CDR3 length is 14 residues.

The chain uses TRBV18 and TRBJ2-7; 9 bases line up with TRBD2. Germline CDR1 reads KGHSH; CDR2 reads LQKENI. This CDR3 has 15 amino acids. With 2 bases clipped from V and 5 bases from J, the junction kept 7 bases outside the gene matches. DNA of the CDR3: TGTGCCAGCTCACCAACATTCGGGACTAGCCACGAGCAGTACTTC. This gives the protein CASSPTFGTSHEQYF.